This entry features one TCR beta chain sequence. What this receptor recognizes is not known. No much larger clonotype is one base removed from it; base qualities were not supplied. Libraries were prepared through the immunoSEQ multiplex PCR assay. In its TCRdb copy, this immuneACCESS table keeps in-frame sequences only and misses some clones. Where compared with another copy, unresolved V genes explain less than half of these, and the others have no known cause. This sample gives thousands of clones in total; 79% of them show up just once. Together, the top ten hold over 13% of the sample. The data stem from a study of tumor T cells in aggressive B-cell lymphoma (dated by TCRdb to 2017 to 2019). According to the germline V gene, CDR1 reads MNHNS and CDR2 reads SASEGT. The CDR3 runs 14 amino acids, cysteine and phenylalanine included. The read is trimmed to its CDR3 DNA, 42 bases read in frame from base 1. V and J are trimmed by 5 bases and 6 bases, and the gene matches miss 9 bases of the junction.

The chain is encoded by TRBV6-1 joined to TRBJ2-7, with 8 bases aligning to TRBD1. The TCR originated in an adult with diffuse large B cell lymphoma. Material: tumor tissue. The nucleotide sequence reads TGTGCCAGCAGTTTTTTGCAGGGGGCAGGCGAGCAGTACTTC. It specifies CASSFLQGAGEQYF.